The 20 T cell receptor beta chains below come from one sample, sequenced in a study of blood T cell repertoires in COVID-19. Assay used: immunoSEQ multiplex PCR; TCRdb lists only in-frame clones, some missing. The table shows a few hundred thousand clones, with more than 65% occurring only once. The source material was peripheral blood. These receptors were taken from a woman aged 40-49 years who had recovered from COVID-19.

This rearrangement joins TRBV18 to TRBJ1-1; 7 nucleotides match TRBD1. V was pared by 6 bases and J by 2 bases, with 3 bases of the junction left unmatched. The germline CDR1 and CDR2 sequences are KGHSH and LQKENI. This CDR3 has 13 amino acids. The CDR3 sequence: CASSQGGNTEAFF. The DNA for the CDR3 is TGTGCCAGCTCCCAGGGGGGAAACACTGAAGCTTTCTTT.

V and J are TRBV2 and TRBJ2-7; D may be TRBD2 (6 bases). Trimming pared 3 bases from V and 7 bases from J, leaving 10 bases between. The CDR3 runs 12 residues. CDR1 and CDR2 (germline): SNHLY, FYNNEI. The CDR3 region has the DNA TGTGCCAGCAGTGATGGGGGGAGTGAGCAGTACTTC. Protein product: CASSDGGSEQYF.

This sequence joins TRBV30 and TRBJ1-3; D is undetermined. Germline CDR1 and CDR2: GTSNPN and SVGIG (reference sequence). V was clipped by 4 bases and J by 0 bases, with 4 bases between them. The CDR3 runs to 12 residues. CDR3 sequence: CAWTVSGNTIYF. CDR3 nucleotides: TGTGCCTGGACAGTCTCTGGAAACACCATATATTTT.

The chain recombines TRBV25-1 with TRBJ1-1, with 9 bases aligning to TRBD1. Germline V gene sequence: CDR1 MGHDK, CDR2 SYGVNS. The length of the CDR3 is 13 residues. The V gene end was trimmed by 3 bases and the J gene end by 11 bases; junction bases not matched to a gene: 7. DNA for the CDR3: TGTGCCAGCAGTGAGCCGGGACAGGGTAGGGCTTTCTTT. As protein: CASSEPGQGRAFF. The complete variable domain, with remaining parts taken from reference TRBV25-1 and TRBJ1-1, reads EADIYQTPRYLVIGTGKKITLECSQTMGHDKMYWYQQDPGMELHLIHYSYGVNSTEKGDLSSESTVSRIRTEHFPLTLESARPSHTSQYLCASSEPGQGRAFFGQGTRLTVV.

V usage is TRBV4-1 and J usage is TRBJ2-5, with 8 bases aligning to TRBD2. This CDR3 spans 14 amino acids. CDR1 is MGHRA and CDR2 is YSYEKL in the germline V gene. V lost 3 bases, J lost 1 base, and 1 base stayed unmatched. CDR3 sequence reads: CASSQAGGQETQYF. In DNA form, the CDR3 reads TGCGCCAGCAGCCAGGCGGGGGGCCAAGAGACCCAGTACTTC.

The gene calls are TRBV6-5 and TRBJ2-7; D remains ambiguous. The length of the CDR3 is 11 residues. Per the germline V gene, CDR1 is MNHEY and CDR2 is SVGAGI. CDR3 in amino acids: CTSGRNYEQYF. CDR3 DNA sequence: TGTACTTCGGGTCGCAACTACGAGCAGTACTTC.

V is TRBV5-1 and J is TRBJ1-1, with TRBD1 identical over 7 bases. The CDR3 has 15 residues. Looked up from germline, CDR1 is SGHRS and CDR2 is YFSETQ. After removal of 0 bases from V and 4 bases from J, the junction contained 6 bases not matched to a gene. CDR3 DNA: TGCGCCAGCAGCTTGGAGGGGGCAGGGTTCACTGAAGCTTTCTTT. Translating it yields CASSLEGAGFTEAFF.

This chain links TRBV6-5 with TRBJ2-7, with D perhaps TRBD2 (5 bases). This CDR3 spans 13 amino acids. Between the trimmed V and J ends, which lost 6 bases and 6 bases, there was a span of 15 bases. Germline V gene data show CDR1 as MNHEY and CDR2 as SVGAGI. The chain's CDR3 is CASSTGVRPEQYF. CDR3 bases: TGTGCCAGCAGCACCGGGGTACGGCCCGAGCAGTACTTC.

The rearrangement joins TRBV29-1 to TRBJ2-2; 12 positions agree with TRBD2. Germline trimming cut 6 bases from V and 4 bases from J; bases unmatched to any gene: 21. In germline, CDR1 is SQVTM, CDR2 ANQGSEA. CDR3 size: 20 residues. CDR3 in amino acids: CSVQPWGLAGGKKGTGELFF. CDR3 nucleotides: TGCAGCGTCCAACCTTGGGGTCTAGCGGGGGGGAAAAAAGGCACCGGGGAGCTGTTTTTT.

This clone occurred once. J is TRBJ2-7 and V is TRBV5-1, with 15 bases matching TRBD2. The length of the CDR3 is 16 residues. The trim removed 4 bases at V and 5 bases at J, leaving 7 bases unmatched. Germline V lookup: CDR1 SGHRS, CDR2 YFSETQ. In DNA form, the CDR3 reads TGCGCCAGCAGCGCGGGACTAGCGGGGGGCAGGGACGAGCAGTACTTC. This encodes CASSAGLAGGRDEQYF.

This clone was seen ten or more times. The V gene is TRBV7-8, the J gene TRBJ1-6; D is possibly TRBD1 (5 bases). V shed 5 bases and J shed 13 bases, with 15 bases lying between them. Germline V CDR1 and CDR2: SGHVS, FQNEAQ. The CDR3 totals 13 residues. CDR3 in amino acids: CASSKLPDSPLHF. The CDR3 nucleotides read TGTGCCAGCAGCAAACTACCCGACAGTCCCCTCCACTTT.

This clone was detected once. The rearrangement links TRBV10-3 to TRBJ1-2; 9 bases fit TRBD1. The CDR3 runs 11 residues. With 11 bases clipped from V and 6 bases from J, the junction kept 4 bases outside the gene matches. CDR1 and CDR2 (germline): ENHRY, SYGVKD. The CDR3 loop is CALRTGDGYTF. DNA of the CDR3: TGTGCCCTACGGACAGGGGATGGCTACACCTTC.

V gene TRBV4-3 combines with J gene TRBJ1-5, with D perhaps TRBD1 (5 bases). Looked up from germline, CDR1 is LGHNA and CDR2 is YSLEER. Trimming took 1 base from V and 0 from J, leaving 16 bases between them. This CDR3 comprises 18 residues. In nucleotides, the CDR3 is TGCGCCAGCAGCCAAGGTCGGAGGGGAACGTATAGCAATCAGCCCCAGCATTTT. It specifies CASSQGRRGTYSNQPQHF.

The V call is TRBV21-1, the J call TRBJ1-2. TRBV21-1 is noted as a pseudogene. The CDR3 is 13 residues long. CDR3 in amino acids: CASRKSKGGGYTF. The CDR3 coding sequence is TGTGCCAGCAGAAAAAGTAAGGGAGGTGGCTACACCTTC.

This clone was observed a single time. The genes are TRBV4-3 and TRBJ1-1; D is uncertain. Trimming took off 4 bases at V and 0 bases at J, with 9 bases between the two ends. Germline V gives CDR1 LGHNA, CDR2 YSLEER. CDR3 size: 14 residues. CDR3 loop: CASSLGLMNTEAFF. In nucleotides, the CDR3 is TGCGCCAGCAGCCTTGGCCTGATGAACACTGAAGCTTTCTTT.

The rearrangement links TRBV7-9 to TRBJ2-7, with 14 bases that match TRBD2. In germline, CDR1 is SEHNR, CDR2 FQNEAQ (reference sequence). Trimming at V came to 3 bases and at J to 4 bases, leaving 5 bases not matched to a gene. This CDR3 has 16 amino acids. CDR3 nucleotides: TGTGCCAGCAGCTTCTTGACTAGCGGGGGGGTTTACGAGCAGTACTTC. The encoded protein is CASSFLTSGGVYEQYF.

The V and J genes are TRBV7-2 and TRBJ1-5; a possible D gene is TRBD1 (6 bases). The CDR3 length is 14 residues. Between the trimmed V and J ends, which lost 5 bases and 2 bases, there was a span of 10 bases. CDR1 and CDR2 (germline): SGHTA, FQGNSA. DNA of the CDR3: TGTGCCAGCAGCGACAGGTTGGGCAATCAGCCCCAGCATTTT. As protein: CASSDRLGNQPQHF.

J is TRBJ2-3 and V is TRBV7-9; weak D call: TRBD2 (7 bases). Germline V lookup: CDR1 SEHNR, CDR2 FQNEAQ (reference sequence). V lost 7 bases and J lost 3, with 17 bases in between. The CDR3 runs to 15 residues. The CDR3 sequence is CASMLWEGGTDTQYF. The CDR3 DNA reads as TGTGCCAGCATGCTTTGGGAGGGGGGGACAGATACGCAGTATTTT.

CDR3 coding DNA: TGCGCCAGCAGCCAAGGACATGGCTGGGACACAGTTAATTCACCCCTCCACTTT. Its protein is CASSQGHGWDTVNSPLHF. The chain recombines TRBV4-3 with TRBJ1-6; possible D gene TRBD1, 6 bases. This CDR3 has 18 residues. Germline V gene sequence: CDR1 LGHNA, CDR2 YSLEER. Trimming shortened V by 1 base and J by 6 bases, and 19 bases separated the two germline ends.

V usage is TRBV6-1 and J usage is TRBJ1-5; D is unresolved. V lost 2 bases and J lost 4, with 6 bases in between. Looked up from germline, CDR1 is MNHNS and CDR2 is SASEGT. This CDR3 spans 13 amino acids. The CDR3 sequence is CASSERENQPQHF. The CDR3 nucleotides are TGTGCCAGCAGTGAAAGGGAGAATCAGCCCCAGCATTTT.